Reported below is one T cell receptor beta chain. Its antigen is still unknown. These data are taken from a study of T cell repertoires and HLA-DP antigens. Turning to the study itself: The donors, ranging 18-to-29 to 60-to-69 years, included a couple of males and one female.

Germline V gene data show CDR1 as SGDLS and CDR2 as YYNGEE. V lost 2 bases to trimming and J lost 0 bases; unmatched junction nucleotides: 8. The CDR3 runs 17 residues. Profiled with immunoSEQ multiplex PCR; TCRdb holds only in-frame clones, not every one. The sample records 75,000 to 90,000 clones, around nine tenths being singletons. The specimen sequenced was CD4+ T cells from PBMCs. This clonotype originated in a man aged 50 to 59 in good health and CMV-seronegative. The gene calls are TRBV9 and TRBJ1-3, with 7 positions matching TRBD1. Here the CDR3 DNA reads TGTGCCAGCAGCGTTTCGGCAGGGGGGCTCTCTGGAAACACCATATATTTT. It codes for CASSVSAGGLSGNTIYF.